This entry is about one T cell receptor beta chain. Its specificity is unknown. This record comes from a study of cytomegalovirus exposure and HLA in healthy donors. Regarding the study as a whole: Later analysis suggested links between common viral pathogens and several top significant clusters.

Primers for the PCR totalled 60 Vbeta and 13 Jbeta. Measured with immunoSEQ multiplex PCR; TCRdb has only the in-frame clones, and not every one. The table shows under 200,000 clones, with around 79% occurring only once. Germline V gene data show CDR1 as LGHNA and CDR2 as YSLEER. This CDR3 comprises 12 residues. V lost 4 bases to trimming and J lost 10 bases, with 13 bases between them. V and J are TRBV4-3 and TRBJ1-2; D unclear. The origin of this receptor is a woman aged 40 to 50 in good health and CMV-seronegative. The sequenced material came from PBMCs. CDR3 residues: CASSLGVASYTF. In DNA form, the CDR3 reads TGCGCCAGCAGCCTCGGGGTGGCATCCTACACCTTC.